This is a list of T cell receptor beta chains from one sample in a study of blood T cell repertoires in COVID-19. Generated by immunoSEQ multiplex PCR, the TCRdb table keeps only in-frame clones and is missing some. Of about 440,000 clones listed, around 89% are singletons. The sample was peripheral blood. Receptors were obtained from a young woman with acute or convalescent COVID-19. CDR3s include the opening cysteine and the closing phenylalanine or tryptophan. The D gene is left open where the match is weak. Where a row states a size, it is once, few, many or the class of an expanded clone; other rows omit it.

v_call	clone_size	j_call	d_call	cdr3_nt	cdr3_aa
TRBV6-5	.	TRBJ1-1	.	TGTGCCAGCACCAGGACAGCGAACACTGAAGCTTTCTTT	CASTRTANTEAFF
TRBV7-8	.	TRBJ1-5	TRBD1	TGTGCCAGCAGCAGCGGACAGGGAAAATCATATCAGCCCCAGCATTTT	CASSSGQGKSYQPQHF
TRBV7-9	few	TRBJ2-7	.	TGTGCCAGCAGCCAGGGGAACTCCTACGAGCAGTACTTC	CASSQGNSYEQYF
TRBV9	.	TRBJ1-1	TRBD1	TGTGCCAGCAGCACAGGGGACACTGAAGCTTTCTTT	CASSTGDTEAFF
TRBV5-6	.	TRBJ1-2	.	TGTGCCAGCAGCTTAGCCTCCATAAAAAACTATGGCTACACCTTC	CASSLASIKNYGYTF
TRBV28	.	TRBJ1-2	.	TGTGCCAGCACCGAGGCCCGGGGAGTTAAAGGCTACACCTTC	CASTEARGVKGYTF
TRBV7-8	.	TRBJ1-5	.	TGTGCCAGCAGCTTATCCTCCGGCAATCAGCCCCAGCATTTT	CASSLSSGNQPQHF
TRBV7-2	.	TRBJ2-5	.	TGTGCCAGCAGCTTATCTAGCACCCCTCGGGAGACCCAGTACTTC	CASSLSSTPRETQYF
TRBV7-8	.	TRBJ1-5	.	TGTGCCAGCAGCCCCGGTATCAATCAGCCCCAGCATTTT	CASSPGINQPQHF
TRBV5-4	.	TRBJ2-1	.	TGTGCCAGCAGCCCGGGGGACCTACGCTCCTACAATGAGCAGTTCTTC	CASSPGDLRSYNEQFF
TRBV25-1	.	TRBJ2-3	.	TGTGCCAGCAGTGAGGCAGGATTAGGTGCAGATACGCAGTATTTT	CASSEAGLGADTQYF
TRBV13	.	TRBJ2-1	.	TGTGCCAGCAGCTTAGGTTGGCAGTACAATGAGCAGTTCTTC	CASSLGWQYNEQFF
TRBV18	.	TRBJ1-3	.	TGTGCCAGCTCACTACGGACTCTGGCCATATATTTT	CASSLRTLAIYF
TRBV19	.	TRBJ1-1	.	TGTGCCAGTAGTATAAGAGTCACTTACACTGAAGCTTTCTTT	CASSIRVTYTEAFF
TRBV6-5	.	TRBJ1-3	.	TGTGCCTCCCGGGGAGGGGCGTTTGGAAACACCATATATTTT	CASRGGAFGNTIYF
TRBV3-1/TRBV3-2	.	TRBJ1-1	TRBD1	TGTGCCAGCAGCCAACGGGACAGGCGACAAGCTTTCTTT	CASSQRDRRQAFF
TRBV7-9	.	TRBJ2-7	TRBD1	TGTGCCAGCAGCTTGGGGGGACAGGGTCAGCGGTACTTC	CASSLGGQGQRYF
TRBV5-1	.	TRBJ1-1	TRBD1	TGCGCCAGCAGCTTTACAGGGGCGGACACTGAAGCTTTCTTT	CASSFTGADTEAFF
TRBV3-1/TRBV3-2	once	TRBJ2-5	.	TGTGCCAGCAGCCAAGGGAGGGTTAGAGAGACCCAGTACTTC	CASSQGRVRETQYF
TRBV4-1	.	TRBJ2-3	TRBD2	TGCGCCAGCAGCCCAAAGCGGCTAGCGGGGGGCCGGAGCACAGATACGCAGTATTTT	CASSPKRLAGGRSTDTQYF
TRBV9	.	TRBJ2-3	TRBD2	TGTGCCAGCAGCGACGGGGGGGCCTGGACAGATACGCAGTATTTT	CASSDGGAWTDTQYF
TRBV2	many	TRBJ1-2	.	TGTGCCAGCAGTGAAGCATGGGGCCGTAGCTATGGCTACACCTTC	CASSEAWGRSYGYTF
TRBV5-8	.	TRBJ2-7	.	TGTGCCAGCAGCGGGGACATCAACTACGAGCAGTACTTC	CASSGDINYEQYF
TRBV19	once	TRBJ2-3	TRBD2	TGTGCCACCACGGGACTAGCGGGGACCACAGATACGCAGTATTTT	CATTGLAGTTDTQYF
TRBV19	.	TRBJ1-5	.	TGTGCCAGTATGGGGGGGACGAGCAATCAGCCCCAGCATTTT	CASMGGTSNQPQHF
TRBV5-1	few	TRBJ1-1	.	TGCGCCAGCAGCAAAGCACAGGGTGAAGCTTTCTTT	CASSKAQGEAFF
TRBV7-8	once	TRBJ2-5	.	TGTGCCAGCAGCCACCCCTCGTCTTTAGCCCGGTTCACGGAGACCCAGTACTTC	CASSHPSSLARFTETQYF